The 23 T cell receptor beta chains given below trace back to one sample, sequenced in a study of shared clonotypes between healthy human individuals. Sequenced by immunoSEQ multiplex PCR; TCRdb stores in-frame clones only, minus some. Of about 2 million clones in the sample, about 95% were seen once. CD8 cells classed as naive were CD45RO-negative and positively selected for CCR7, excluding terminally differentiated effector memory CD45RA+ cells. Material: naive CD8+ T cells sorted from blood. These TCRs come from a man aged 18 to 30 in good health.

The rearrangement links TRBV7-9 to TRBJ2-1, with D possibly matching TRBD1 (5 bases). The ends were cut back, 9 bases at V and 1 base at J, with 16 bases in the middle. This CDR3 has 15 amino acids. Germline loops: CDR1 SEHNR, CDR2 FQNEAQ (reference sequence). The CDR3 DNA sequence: TGTGCCAGTTCCCAGGGCAGCCAGTCCTACAATGAGCAGTTCTTC. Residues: CASSQGSQSYNEQFF. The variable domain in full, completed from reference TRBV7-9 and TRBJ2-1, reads DTGVSQNPRHKITKRGQNVTFRCDPISEHNRLYWYRQTLGQGPEFLTYFQNEAQLEKSRLLSDRFSAERPKGSFSTLEIQRTEQGDSAMYLCASSQGSQSYNEQFFGPGTRLTVL.

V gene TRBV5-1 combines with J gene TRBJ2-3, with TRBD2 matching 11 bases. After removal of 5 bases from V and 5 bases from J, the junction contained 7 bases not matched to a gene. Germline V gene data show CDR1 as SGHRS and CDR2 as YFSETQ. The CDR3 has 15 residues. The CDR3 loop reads CASSPHTSGGDTQYF. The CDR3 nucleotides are TGCGCCAGCAGTCCCCATACTAGCGGGGGAGATACGCAGTATTTT.

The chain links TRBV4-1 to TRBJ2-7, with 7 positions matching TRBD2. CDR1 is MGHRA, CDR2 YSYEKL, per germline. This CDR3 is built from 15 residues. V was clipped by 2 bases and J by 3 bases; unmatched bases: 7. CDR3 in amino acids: CASSQQLAEIYEQYF. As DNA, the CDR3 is TGCGCCAGCAGCCAACAGCTAGCGGAGATCTACGAGCAGTACTTC.

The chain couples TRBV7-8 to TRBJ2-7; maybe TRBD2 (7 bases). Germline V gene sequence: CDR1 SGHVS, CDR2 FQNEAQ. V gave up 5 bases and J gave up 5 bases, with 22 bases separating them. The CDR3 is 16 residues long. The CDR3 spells CASSHPGEGVENEQYF. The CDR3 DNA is TGTGCCAGCAGCCACCCGGGGGAGGGGGTGGAGAACGAGCAGTACTTC.

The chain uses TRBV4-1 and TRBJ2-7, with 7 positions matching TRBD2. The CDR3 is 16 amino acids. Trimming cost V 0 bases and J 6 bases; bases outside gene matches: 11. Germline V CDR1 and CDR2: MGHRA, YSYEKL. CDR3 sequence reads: CASSQEMSSGIPEQYF. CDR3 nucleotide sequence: TGCGCCAGCAGCCAAGAAATGTCTAGCGGTATCCCCGAGCAGTACTTC.

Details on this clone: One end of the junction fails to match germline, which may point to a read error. The CDR3 coding sequence is TGTGCTAGCAGCCCAGGCCGGGACAGGGGGCTCAATCAGCCCCAGCATTTT. As protein: CASSPGRDRGLNQPQHF. This chain links TRBV7-7 with TRBJ1-5, with 12 bases aligning to TRBD1. In germline, CDR1 is SSHAT, CDR2 FNYEAQ (reference sequence). This CDR3 spans 17 amino acids.

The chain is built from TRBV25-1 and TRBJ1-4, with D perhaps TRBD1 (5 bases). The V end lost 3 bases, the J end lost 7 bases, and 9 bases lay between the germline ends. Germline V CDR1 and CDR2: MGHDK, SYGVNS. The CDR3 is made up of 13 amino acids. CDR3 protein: CASSDGGTEKLFF. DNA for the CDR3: TGTGCCAGCAGTGACGGGGGTACTGAAAAACTGTTTTTT. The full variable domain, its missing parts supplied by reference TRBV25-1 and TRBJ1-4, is EADIYQTPRYLVIGTGKKITLECSQTMGHDKMYWYQQDPGMELHLIHYSYGVNSTEKGDLSSESTVSRIRTEHFPLTLESARPSHTSQYLCASSDGGTEKLFFGSGTQLSVL.

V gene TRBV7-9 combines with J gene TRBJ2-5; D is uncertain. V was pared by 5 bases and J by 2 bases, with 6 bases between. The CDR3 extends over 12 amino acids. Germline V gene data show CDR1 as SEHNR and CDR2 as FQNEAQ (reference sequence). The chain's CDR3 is CASSGVQETQYF. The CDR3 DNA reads TGTGCCAGCAGCGGAGTACAAGAGACCCAGTACTTC.

The CDR3 region has the DNA TGTGCCAGCAGCTCTCCAGATAGCGCCGGGGAGCTGTTTTTT. Translating it yields CASSSPDSAGELFF. V usage is TRBV2 and J usage is TRBJ2-2; a weak D match, TRBD2 (5 bases). The CDR3 has 14 residues. V was cut by 6 bases and J by 6 bases, with 14 bases left in between. The V gene's germline CDR1 is SNHLY and CDR2 FYNNEI.

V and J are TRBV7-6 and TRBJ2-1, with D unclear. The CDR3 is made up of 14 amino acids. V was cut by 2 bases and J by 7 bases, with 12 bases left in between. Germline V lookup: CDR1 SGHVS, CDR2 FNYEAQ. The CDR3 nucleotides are TGTGCCAGCAGCTTATTGGGTATTGGGAATGAGCAGTTCTTC. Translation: CASSLLGIGNEQFF. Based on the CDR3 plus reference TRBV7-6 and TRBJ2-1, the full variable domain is GAGVSQSPRYKVTKRGQDVALRCDPISGHVSLYWYRQALGQGPEFLTYFNYEAQQDKSGLPNDRFSAERPEGSISTLTIQRTEQRDSAMYRCASSLLGIGNEQFFGPGTRLTVL.

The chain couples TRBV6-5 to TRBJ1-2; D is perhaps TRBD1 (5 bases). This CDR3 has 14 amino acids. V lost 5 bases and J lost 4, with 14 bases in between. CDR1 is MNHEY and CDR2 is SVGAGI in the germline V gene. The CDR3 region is CASSTGTAVYGYTF. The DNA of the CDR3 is TGTGCCAGCAGTACCGGGACCGCCGTCTATGGCTACACCTTC.

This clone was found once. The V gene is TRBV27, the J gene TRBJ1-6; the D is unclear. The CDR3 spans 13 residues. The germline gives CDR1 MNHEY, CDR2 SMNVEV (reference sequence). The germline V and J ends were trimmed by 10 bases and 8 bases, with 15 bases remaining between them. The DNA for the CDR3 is TGTGCCACCGGGTCGGGGTCGGATTCACCCCTCCACTTT. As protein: CATGSGSDSPLHF.

CDR3 nucleotide sequence: TGTGCCAGCAGCCTTGGGACAGGATTTAAGAGCTCCTACGAGCAGTACTTC. Its translation is CASSLGTGFKSSYEQYF. This sequence joins TRBV11-1 and TRBJ2-7, with 8 bases aligning to TRBD1. There are 17 residues in the CDR3. Germline CDR1 is SGHAT and CDR2 is FQDESV (reference sequence). With 5 bases clipped from V and 0 bases from J, the junction kept 12 bases outside the gene matches.

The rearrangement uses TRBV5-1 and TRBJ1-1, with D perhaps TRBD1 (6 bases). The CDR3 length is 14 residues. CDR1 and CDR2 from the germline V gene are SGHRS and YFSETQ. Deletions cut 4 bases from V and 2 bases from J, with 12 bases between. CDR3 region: CASSPLGGNTEAFF. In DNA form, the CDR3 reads TGCGCCAGCAGCCCGCTGGGGGGCAACACTGAAGCTTTCTTT. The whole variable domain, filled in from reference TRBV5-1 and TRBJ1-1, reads KAGVTQTPRYLIKTRGQQVTLSCSPISGHRSVSWYQQTPGQGLQFLFEYFSETQRNKGNFPGRFSGRQFSNSRSEMNVSTLELGDSALYLCASSPLGGNTEAFFGQGTRLTVV.

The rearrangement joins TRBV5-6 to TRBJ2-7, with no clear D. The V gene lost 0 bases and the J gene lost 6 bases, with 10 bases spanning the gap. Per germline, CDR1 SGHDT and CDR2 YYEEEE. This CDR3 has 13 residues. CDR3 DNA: TGTGCCAGCAGCTTGGCAAGCCTTTCCGAGCAGTACTTC. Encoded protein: CASSLASLSEQYF.

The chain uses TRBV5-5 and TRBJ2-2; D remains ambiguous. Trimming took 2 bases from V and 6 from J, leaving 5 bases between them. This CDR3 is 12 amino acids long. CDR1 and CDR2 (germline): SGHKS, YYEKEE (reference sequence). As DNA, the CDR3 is TGTGCCAGCAGCTTACATGCCGGGGAGCTGTTTTTT. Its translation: CASSLHAGELFF.

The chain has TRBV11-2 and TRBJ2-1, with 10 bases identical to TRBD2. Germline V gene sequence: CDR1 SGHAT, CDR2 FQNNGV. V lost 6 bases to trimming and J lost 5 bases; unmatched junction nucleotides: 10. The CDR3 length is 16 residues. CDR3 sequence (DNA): TGTGCCAGCAGGCTAGCGGGAGCATTCGGGGACAATGAGCAGTTCTTC. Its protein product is CASRLAGAFGDNEQFF.

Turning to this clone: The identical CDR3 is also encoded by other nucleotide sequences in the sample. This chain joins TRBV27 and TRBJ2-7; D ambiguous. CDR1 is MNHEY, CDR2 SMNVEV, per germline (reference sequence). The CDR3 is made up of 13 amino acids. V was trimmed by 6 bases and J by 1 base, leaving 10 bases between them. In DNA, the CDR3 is TGTGCCAGCAGCTTGACAAGTTCCTACGAGCAGTACTTC. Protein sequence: CASSLTSSYEQYF.

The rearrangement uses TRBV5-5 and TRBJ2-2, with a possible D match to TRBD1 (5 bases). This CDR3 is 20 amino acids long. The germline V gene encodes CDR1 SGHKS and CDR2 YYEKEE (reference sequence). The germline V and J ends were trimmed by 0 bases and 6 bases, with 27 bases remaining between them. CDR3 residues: CASSLGTHPPRLVQAGELFF. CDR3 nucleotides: TGTGCCAGCAGCTTGGGGACACACCCCCCCAGGCTAGTTCAGGCCGGGGAGCTGTTTTTT. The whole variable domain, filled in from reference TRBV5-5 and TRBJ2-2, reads DAGVTQSPTHLIKTRGQQVTLRCSPISGHKSVSWYQQVLGQGPQFIFQYYEKEERGRGNFPDRFSARQFPNYSSELNVNALLLGDSALYLCASSLGTHPPRLVQAGELFFGEGSRLTVL.

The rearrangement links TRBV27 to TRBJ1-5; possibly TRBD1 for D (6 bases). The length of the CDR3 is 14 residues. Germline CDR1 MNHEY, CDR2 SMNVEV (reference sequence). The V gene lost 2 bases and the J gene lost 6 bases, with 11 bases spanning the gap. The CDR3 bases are TGTGCCAGCAGTTTACCAGGGGTGGGTCAGCCCCAGCATTTT. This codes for CASSLPGVGQPQHF.

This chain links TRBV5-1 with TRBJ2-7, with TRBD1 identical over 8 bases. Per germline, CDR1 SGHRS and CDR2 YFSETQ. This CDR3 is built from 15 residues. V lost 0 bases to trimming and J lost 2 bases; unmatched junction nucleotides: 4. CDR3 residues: CASSLAATGAYEQYF. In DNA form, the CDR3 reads TGCGCCAGCAGCTTGGCTGCGACAGGGGCCTACGAGCAGTACTTC.

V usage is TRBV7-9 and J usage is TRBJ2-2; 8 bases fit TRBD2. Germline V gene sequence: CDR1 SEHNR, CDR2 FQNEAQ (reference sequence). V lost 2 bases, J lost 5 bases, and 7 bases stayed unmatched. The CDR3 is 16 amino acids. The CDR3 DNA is TGTGCCAGCAGCTTACTGCTAGCGGGCCGAACCGGGGAGCTGTTTTTT. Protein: CASSLLLAGRTGELFF.

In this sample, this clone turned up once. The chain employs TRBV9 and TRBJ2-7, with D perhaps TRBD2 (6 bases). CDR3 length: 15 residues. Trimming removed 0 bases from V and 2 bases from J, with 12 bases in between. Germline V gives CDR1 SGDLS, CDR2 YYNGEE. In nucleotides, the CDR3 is TGTGCCAGCAGCGTAGGGGGGGACCGGACCTACGAGCAGTACTTC. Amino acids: CASSVGGDRTYEQYF.